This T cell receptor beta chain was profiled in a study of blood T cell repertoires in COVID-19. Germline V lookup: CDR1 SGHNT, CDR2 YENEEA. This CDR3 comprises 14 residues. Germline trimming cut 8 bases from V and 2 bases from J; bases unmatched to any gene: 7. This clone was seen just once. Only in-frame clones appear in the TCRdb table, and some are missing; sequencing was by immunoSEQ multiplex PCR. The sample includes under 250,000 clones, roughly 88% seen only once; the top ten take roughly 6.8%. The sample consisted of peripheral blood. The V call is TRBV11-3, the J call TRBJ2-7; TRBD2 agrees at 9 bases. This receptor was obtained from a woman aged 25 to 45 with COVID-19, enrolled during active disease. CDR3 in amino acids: CASVSGRLTYEQYV. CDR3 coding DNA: TGTGCCAGCGTAAGCGGGAGGCTTACCTACGAGCAGTACGTC.